The clone carrying this TCR beta chain was detected many times. TCRdb ran MiXCR on the 5' RACE reads and lists one entry per CDR3 protein. This table holds hundreds of thousands of distinct CDR3 sequences, about 8.9% found once. Only healthy Caucasians were included as donors. The entry originates in a study of identical twins. The CDR3 runs to 14 residues. Germline V gives CDR1 MNHNS, CDR2 SASEGT. The ends were cut back, 4 bases at V and 3 bases at J, with 9 bases in the middle. These data are also associated with another study on yellow fever vaccine responses in identical twins. That report adds: As reported, the vaccine T cell response of twins seemed partly convergent and partly personalized.

Sequencing input: memory (CD45RO+) T cells sorted from blood. The sequence was collected from a woman younger than 35 in good health. The genes are TRBV6-1 and TRBJ2-2; TRBD1 is a possible D gene (6 bases). CDR3 bases: TGTGCCAGCAGTGGGGGACAAGACACCGGGGAGCTGTTTTTT. The encoded protein is CASSGGQDTGELFF.